A selection of T cell receptor beta chains follows, all from one sample in a study of T cells expressing NK-cell markers. TCRdb derives one entry per CDR3 protein from the 5' RACE reads, leaving out DNA. The sample table includes about 390,000 distinct CDR3 sequences. Material for sequencing was blood T cells: a sorted CD56 or NKG2C T cell subset, CD4+ or CD8+ T cells, or bulk PBMC T cells (not recorded which). The source of these receptors is a woman between 45 and 65 years old in good health. Each CDR3 is given with its conserved first and last residue. Each record gives: V gene, J gene, CDR3 protein.

v_call: TRBV6-6
j_call: TRBJ2-7
cdr3_aa: CASSYPLDSYEQYF

v_call: TRBV10-3
j_call: TRBJ2-3
cdr3_aa: CAIRRGGSTDTQYF

v_call: TRBV6-6
j_call: TRBJ1-1
cdr3_aa: CASNAQTKNTEAFF

v_call: TRBV12-3/TRBV12-4
j_call: TRBJ2-5
cdr3_aa: CASTPQPGSRGTQETQYF

v_call: TRBV25-1
j_call: TRBJ2-2
cdr3_aa: CASSAHNTGELFF

v_call: TRBV27
j_call: TRBJ1-6
cdr3_aa: CASRGQYNSPLHF

v_call: TRBV20-1
j_call: TRBJ2-7
cdr3_aa: CSVRESSPGEQYF

v_call: TRBV3-1
j_call: TRBJ2-1
cdr3_aa: CASTIAGGPSRNEQFF

v_call: TRBV24-1
j_call: TRBJ2-1
cdr3_aa: CATSDFWGHEQFF

v_call: TRBV12-3/TRBV12-4
j_call: TRBJ1-2
cdr3_aa: CASSTLDAGHDKSNGYTF

v_call: TRBV11-2
j_call: TRBJ2-1
cdr3_aa: CATGGASGRQNEQFF

v_call: TRBV12-5
j_call: TRBJ1-2
cdr3_aa: CASGLVPGANYGYTF

v_call: TRBV15
j_call: TRBJ1-5
cdr3_aa: CATSRDPLRDNQPQHF

v_call: TRBV3-1
j_call: TRBJ2-7
cdr3_aa: CASSQDPGLAGGGYEQYF

v_call: TRBV12-3/TRBV12-4
j_call: TRBJ2-4
cdr3_aa: CASSLPGLASQYF

v_call: TRBV9
j_call: TRBJ1-6
cdr3_aa: CASSRQANSPLHF

v_call: TRBV7-9
j_call: TRBJ1-2
cdr3_aa: CASNPSGNYGYTF

v_call: TRBV11-2
j_call: TRBJ2-7
cdr3_aa: CASSFPNVLAGEGTYEQYF

v_call: TRBV7-2
j_call: TRBJ2-2
cdr3_aa: CASRLAGITGELFF

v_call: TRBV5-6
j_call: TRBJ1-3
cdr3_aa: CASSWGSGNTIYF